The 9 T cell receptor beta chains presented below share a single source sample, sequenced in a study of human T cells and chemical hapten exposure. Sample time point: patch test 3, about 24 weeks after DPC sensitization. The treatment is: therapeutic diphenylcyclopropenone sensitization with weekly scalp DPC. TCRdb reprocessed the RACE reads with MiXCR, giving one entry per CDR3 protein. The top ten hold less than 3% of the sample, which has roughly 100,000 distinct CDR3 sequences, around 34% seen once. The starting material was whole blood, obtained in connection with sensitization to the hapten diphenylcyclopropenone (DPC). Every receptor here comes from a man aged 35-49 years with alopecia areata. Some clones in this sample may be carry-over from other donors' samples.

This clonotype was seen at least ten times. The chain combines TRBV7-6 with TRBJ1-2, with 7 bases aligning to TRBD1. Losses at the gene ends were 4 bases for V and 4 bases for J; bases not matched to a gene: 15. The CDR3 loop spans 17 amino acids. The germline V gene encodes CDR1 SGHVS and CDR2 FNYEAQ. CDR3 sequence (DNA): TGTGCCAGCAGCTCAAGAGCCGGGACAGCTCTCACCTATGGCTACACCTTC. Encoded protein: CASSSRAGTALTYGYTF.

This clonotype was observed a handful of times. The gene calls are TRBV9 and TRBJ2-6; D gene ambiguous. The germline V and J ends were trimmed by 0 bases and 4 bases, with 8 bases remaining between them. Germline-derived CDR1 and CDR2 are SGDLS and YYNGEE. The CDR3 extends over 15 amino acids. CDR3 loop: CASSVAVGGANVLTF. CDR3 DNA: TGTGCCAGCAGCGTAGCTGTAGGAGGGGCCAACGTCCTGACTTTC.

V usage is TRBV7-2 and J usage is TRBJ2-3, with 15 bases identical to TRBD2. V lost 2 bases, J lost 2 bases, and 5 bases stayed unmatched. The CDR3 sequence is 18 residues long. CDR1 SGHTA and CDR2 FQGNSA come from the germline V gene. This CDR3 is CASSLRGLAGGLTDTQYF. DNA of the CDR3: TGTGCCAGCAGCTTAAGGGGACTAGCGGGAGGACTCACAGATACGCAGTATTTT.

Here the CDR3 DNA reads TGTGCCAGCAGCTTAGTCTCGCGTCTAGTCGATGAGCAGTTCTTC. Translating gives CASSLVSRLVDEQFF. The chain links TRBV7-2 to TRBJ2-1; D is uncertain. The CDR3 has 15 residues. Germline V gene data show CDR1 as SGHTA and CDR2 as FQGNSA. Trimming shortened V by 1 base and J by 8 bases, and 15 bases separated the two germline ends.

This chain uses TRBV7-9 with TRBJ1-4, with D maybe TRBD1 (6 bases). This CDR3 is built from 15 residues. From germline, CDR1 is SEHNR and CDR2 FQNEAQ (reference sequence). The germline V and J ends were trimmed by 5 bases and 3 bases, with 13 bases remaining between them. As DNA, the CDR3 is TGTGCCAGCAGCCTAATGACAGGCGCTAATGAAAAACTGTTTTTT. Amino acid sequence: CASSLMTGANEKLFF.

The chain employs TRBV6-1 and TRBJ1-4; D not resolved. The germline gives CDR1 MNHNS, CDR2 SASEGT. V was pared by 2 bases and J by 0 bases, with 16 bases between. The CDR3 is made up of 18 amino acids. The CDR3 DNA follows: TGTGCCAGCAGTGAATATCGGCAGTTCCTTGCAACTAATGAAAAACTGTTTTTT. Translating gives CASSEYRQFLATNEKLFF.

V usage is TRBV7-2 and J usage is TRBJ2-1; D possibly corresponds to TRBD2 (6 bases). CDR1 SGHTA and CDR2 FQGNSA come from the germline V gene. The V gene lost 1 base and the J gene lost 10 bases, with 11 bases spanning the gap. The CDR3 consists of 13 residues. CDR3 bases: TGTGCCAGCAGCTTAGTGGAGGGAGGCGAGCAGTTCTTC. Translated: CASSLVEGGEQFF.

This chain joins TRBV10-3 and TRBJ2-5; 8 bases align to TRBD2. The V and J ends lost 4 bases and 9 bases, in that order; junction bases with no gene match: 10. CDR3 length: 14 residues. Germline assignment: CDR1 ENHRY and CDR2 SYGVKD. The CDR3: CAISAGGGQVAQYF. The CDR3 DNA reads as TGTGCCATCAGTGCTGGCGGGGGGCAAGTCGCCCAGTACTTC.

This chain links TRBV10-3 with TRBJ2-3; D uncertain. The V gene's germline CDR1 is ENHRY and CDR2 SYGVKD. Between the trimmed V and J ends, which lost 8 bases and 0 bases, there was a span of 6 bases. The CDR3 consists of 12 residues. CDR3 in DNA: TGTGCCATCTCTGCTAGCACAGATACGCAGTATTTT. Protein: CAISASTDTQYF.